This TCR beta chain comes out of a study of graft-versus-host responses after intestinal transplantation. In regard to this clone: The antigen is unknown.

Study results and limitations: Across patients carrying graft-donor T cell macrochimerism, allografts held high graft-versus-host to host-versus-graft clonal ratios. Detected in recipient marrow were GvH clones, some of which were first observed in ileum or blood.

Trimming at V came to 4 bases and at J to 0 bases, leaving 6 bases not matched to a gene. The CDR3 sequence is 16 residues long. Germline lookup yields CDR1 KGHSH and CDR2 LQKENI. Some clones are missing from TCRdb's copy, which holds only in-frame ones; the method was immunoSEQ multiplex PCR. The profile shows 70,000 to 95,000 clones, 85% to 95% of them singletons. The chain links TRBV18 to TRBJ2-1; 7 bases align to TRBD2. This receptor was identified in a human donor who was the organ donor for an intestinal transplant. This specimen was unstimulated CD8+ T cells sorted from spleen or lymph node cells, taken before transplant. CDR3 sequence reads: CASSLEGLLSYNEQFF. The CDR3 coding sequence is TGTGCCAGCTCACTGGAGGGACTACTCTCCTACAATGAGCAGTTCTTC.